The T cell receptor (beta chain) described here comes from a study of T cells in Graves' hyperthyroidism and ophthalmopathy. TCR beta CDR3 regions were amplified from RNA transcripts. Researchers ran a first-round RT-PCR on the TCR CDR3 using the HTBI primer set. MiXCR, applied by TCRdb to the multiplex PCR reads, yields one record per CDR3 protein. The sample includes 500,000 or so distinct CDR3 sequences, 17% of them seen just once. General study findings and limits: Stable hyperthyroidism was told apart from ophthalmopathy by a model built on 13 V-J features.

This clonotype has a count of ten or more. Antigen: not known. Germline V CDR1 and CDR2: SGHAT, FQNNGV. The CDR3 has 14 residues. The V gene lost 2 bases and the J gene lost 6 bases, with 13 bases spanning the gap. Source material: blood. V is TRBV11-2 and J is TRBJ1-2; TRBD1 is a possible D gene (5 bases). This receptor was taken from a woman in her late teens or twenties with Graves' ophthalmopathy. Here the CDR3 reads CASSLSRDGDGYTF. The CDR3 nucleotides read TGTGCCAGCAGCTTAAGCAGGGACGGTGATGGCTACACCTTC.